The clone carrying this T cell receptor beta chain was picked up many times. Each diagnosis was grounded in clinical symptoms, serum thyroxine and TRAb, thyroid ultrasound, and orbital computed tomography. Fresh peripheral blood, 10 ml, was the source of the PBMCs. The data are from a study of T cells in Graves' hyperthyroidism and ophthalmopathy. With V trimmed by 4 bases and J by 6 bases, 5 bases remained unmatched. CDR3 length equals 16 residues. CDR1 SGHNT and CDR2 YENEEA come from the germline V gene. The TCR beta CDR3 regions underwent amplification using RNA transcripts as the source. The HTBI primer set served for first-round RT-PCR of the TCR CDR3. One entry per CDR3 protein results from TCRdb running MiXCR on the multiplex PCR reads. The sample contains under 650,000 distinct CDR3 sequences, about 16% of which appear only once.

This TCR was sampled from a woman younger than 45 with Graves' hyperthyroidism. The material sequenced was blood. The chain carries TRBV11-3 and TRBJ2-1; 14 positions agree with TRBD2. The CDR3 region is CASSSPGTSGSNEQFF. CDR3 coding DNA: TGTGCCAGCAGCTCTCCCGGGACTAGCGGGAGCAATGAGCAGTTCTTC.